This T cell receptor beta chain was identified during a study of T-cell reconstitution after alpha-beta-depleted transplantation in children. V gave up 0 bases and J gave up 1 base, with 13 bases separating them. Germline CDR1 SGHTA, CDR2 FQGNSA. The CDR3 runs to 16 residues. The authors prepared the TCRbeta library with unique molecular identifiers. TCRdb re-called the PCR reads with MiXCR, one entry per CDR3 protein. The data show hundreds of thousands of distinct CDR3 sequences, about 15% seen once. The receptor was isolated from a human donor who donated a stem cell graft to a child with acute myeloid leukemia. The V call is TRBV7-2, the J call TRBJ2-7, with D possibly being TRBD2 (6 bases). Specimen: PBMCs from the stem cell graft donor, collected from the stem cell graft. DNA of the CDR3: TGTGCCAGCAGCTTAGCCCCGGGGGTTCCGTCCTACGAGCAGTACTTC. Encoded protein: CASSLAPGVPSYEQYF.